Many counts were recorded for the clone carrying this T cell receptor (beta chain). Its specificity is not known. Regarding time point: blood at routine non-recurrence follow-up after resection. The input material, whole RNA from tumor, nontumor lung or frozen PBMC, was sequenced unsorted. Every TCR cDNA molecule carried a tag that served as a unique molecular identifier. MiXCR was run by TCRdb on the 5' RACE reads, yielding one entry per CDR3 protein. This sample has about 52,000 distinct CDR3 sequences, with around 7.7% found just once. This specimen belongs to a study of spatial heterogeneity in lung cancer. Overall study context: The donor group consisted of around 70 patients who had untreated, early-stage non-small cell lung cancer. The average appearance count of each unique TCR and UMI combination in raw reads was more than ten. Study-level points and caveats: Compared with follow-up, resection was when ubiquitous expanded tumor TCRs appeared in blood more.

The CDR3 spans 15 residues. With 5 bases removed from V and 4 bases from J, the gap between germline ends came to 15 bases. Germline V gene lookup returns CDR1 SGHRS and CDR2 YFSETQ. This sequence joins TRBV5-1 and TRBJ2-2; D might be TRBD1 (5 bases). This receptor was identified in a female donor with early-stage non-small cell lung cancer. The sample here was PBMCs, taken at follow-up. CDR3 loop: CASREQATLTGELFF. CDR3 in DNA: TGCGCCAGCAGAGAACAGGCCACCCTCACCGGGGAGCTGTTTTTT.